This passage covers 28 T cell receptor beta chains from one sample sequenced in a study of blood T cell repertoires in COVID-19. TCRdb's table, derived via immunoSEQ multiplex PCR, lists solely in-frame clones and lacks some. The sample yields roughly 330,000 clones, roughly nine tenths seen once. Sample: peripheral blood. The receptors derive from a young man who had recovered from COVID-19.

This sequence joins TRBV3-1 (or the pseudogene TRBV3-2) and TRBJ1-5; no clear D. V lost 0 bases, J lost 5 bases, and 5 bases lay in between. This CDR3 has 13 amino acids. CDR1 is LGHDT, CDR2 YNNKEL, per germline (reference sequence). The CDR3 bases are TGTGCCAGCAGCCAAGATTATGATCAGCCCCAGCATTTT. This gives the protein CASSQDYDQPQHF.

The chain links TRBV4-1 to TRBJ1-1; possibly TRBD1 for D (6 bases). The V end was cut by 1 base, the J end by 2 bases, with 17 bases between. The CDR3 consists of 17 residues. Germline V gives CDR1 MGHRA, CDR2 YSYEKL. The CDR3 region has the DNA TGCGCCAGCAGCCAAGTCAGAGGGCAGGGGCTAAACACTGAAGCTTTCTTT. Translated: CASSQVRGQGLNTEAFF.

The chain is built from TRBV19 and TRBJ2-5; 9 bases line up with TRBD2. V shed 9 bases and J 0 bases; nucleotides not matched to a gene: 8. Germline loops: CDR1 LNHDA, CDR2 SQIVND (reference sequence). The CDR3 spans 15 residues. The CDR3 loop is CASDSGSQHQETQYF. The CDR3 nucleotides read TGTGCCAGCGATAGCGGGAGCCAACACCAAGAGACCCAGTACTTC.

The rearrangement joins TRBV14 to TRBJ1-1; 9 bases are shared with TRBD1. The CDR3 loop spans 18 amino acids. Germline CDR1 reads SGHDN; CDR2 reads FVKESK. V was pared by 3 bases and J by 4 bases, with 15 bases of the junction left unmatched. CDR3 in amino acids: CASSHRRDRVLKSTEAFF. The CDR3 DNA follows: TGTGCCAGCAGCCACAGACGGGACAGGGTTCTTAAGAGCACTGAAGCTTTCTTT.

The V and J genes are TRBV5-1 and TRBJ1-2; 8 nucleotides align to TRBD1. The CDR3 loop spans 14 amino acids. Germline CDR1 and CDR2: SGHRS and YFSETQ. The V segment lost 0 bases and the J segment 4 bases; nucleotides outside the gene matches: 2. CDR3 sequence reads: CASSLGQGAYGYTF. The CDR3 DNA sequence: TGCGCCAGCAGCTTGGGGCAGGGGGCCTATGGCTACACCTTC.

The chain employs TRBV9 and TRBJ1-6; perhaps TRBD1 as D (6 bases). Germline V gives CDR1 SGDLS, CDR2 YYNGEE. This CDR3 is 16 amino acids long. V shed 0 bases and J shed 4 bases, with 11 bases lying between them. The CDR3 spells CASSVEAGEYNSPLHF. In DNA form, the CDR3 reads TGTGCCAGCAGCGTAGAGGCAGGGGAATATAATTCACCCCTCCACTTT.

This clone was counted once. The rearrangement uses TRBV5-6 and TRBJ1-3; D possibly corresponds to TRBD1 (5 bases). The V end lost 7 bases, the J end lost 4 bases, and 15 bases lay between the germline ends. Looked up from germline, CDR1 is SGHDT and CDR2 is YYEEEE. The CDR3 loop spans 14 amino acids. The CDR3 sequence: CASSDRGRGNTIYF. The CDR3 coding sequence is TGTGCCAGCTCCGATAGGGGAAGAGGAAACACCATATATTTT. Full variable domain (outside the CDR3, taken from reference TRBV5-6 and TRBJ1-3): DAGVTQSPTHLIKTRGQQVTLRCSPKSGHDTVSWYQQALGQGPQFIFQYYEEEERQRGNFPDRFSGHQFPNYSSELNVNALLLGDSALYLCASSDRGRGNTIYFGEGSWLTVV.

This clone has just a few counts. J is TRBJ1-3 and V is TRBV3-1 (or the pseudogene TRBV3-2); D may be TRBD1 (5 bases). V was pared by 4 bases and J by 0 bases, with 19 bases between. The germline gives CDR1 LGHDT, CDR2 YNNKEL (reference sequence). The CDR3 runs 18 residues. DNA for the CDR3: TGTGCCAGCAGCCTCTTAGGAGGGACTCTACTCTCTGGAAACACCATATATTTT. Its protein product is CASSLLGGTLLSGNTIYF.

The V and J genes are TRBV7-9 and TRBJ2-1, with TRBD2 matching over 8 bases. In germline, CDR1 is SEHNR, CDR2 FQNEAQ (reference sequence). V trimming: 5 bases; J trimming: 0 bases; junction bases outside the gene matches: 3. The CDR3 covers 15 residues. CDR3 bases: TGTGCCAGCAGCCCCCTAGCGGGCTCCTACAATGAGCAGTTCTTC. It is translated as CASSPLAGSYNEQFF.

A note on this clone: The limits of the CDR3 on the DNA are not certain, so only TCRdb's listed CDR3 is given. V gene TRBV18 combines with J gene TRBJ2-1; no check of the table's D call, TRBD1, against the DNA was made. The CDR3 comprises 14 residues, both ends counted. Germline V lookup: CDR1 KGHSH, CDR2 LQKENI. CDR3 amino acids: CASSPSVGQGSRFF.

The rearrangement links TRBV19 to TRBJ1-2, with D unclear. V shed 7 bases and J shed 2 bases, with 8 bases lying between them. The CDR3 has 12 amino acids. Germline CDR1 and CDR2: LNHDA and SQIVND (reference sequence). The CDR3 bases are TGTGCCAGTACAGTCACGAACTATGGCTACACCTTC. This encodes CASTVTNYGYTF.

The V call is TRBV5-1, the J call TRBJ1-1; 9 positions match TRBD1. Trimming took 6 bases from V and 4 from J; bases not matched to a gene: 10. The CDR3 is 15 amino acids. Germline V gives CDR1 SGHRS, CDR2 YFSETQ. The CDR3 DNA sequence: TGCGCCAGCAACACATGGGGACAGGGAGGCACTGAAGCTTTCTTT. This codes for CASNTWGQGGTEAFF.

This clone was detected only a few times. The CDR3 loop reads CASNPGQGPQSEQFF. DNA for the CDR3: TGTGCCAGCAACCCTGGACAGGGTCCCCAATCAGAGCAGTTCTTC. The V gene is TRBV25-1, the J gene TRBJ2-1; 8 positions agree with TRBD1. V lost 7 bases to trimming and J lost 10 bases; unmatched junction nucleotides: 15. From germline, CDR1 is MGHDK and CDR2 SYGVNS. The CDR3 consists of 15 residues. The whole variable domain, filled in from reference TRBV25-1 and TRBJ2-1, reads EADIYQTPRYLVIGTGKKITLECSQTMGHDKMYWYQQDPGMELHLIHYSYGVNSTEKGDLSSESTVSRIRTEHFPLTLESARPSHTSQYLCASNPGQGPQSEQFFGPGTRLTVL.

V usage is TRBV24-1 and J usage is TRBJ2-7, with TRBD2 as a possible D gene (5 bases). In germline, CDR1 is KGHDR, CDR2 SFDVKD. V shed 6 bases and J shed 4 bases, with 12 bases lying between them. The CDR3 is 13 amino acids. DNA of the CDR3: TGTGCCACCAGTAACGGGATTACATACGAGCAGTACTTC. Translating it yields CATSNGITYEQYF.

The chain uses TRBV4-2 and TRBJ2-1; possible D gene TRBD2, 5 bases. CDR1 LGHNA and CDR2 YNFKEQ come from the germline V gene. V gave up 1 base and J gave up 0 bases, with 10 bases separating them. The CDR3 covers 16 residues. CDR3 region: CASSQAERSSYNEQFF. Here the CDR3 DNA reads TGTGCCAGCAGCCAAGCCGAGCGGAGCTCCTACAATGAGCAGTTCTTC.

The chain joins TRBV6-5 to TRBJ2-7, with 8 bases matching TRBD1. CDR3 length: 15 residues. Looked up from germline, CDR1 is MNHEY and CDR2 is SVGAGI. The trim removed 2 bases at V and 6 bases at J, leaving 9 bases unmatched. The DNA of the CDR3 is TGTGCCAGCAGTTACACCCGGACAGGGAATGTCGAGCAGTACTTC. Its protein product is CASSYTRTGNVEQYF.

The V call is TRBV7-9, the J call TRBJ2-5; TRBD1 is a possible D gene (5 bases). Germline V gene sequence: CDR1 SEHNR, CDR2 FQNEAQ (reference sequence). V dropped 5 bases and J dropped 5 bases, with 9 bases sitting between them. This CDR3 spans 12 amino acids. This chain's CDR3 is CASSPNRETQYF. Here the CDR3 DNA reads TGTGCCAGCAGCCCAAACAGGGAGACCCAGTACTTC.

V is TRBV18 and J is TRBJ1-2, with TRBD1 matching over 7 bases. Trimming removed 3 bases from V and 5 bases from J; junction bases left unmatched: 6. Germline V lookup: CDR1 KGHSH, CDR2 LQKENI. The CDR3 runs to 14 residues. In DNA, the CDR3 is TGTGCCAGCTCACCGGCCAAGGGGGCGTATGGCTACACCTTC. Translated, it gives CASSPAKGAYGYTF.

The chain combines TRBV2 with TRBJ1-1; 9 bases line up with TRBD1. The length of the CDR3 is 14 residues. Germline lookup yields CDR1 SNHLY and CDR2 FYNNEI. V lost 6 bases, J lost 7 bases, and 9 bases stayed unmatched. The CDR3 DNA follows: TGTGCCAGCAGGAAACCGGGACAGGGTGATGAAGCTTTCTTT. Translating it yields CASRKPGQGDEAFF.

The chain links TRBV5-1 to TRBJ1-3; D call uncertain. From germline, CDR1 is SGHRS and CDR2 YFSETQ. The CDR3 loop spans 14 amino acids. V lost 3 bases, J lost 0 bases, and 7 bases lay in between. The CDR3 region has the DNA TGCGCCAGCAGCTCTGAGAGCTCTGGAAACACCATATATTTT. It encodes CASSSESSGNTIYF.

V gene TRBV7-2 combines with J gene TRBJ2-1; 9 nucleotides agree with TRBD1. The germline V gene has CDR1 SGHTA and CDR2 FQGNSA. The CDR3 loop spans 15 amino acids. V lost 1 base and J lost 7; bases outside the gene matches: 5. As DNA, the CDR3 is TGTGCCAGCAGCTTAGACAGGGGGCAGGGGAATGAGCAGTTCTTC. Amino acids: CASSLDRGQGNEQFF.

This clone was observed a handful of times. CDR3 protein: CASSEIVGESQNYGYTF. In DNA form, the CDR3 reads TGTGCCAGCAGTGAAATTGTCGGGGAAAGCCAGAACTATGGCTACACCTTC. The chain has TRBV6-1 and TRBJ1-2; D unclear. V dropped 2 bases and J dropped 2 bases, with 18 bases sitting between them. Per germline, CDR1 MNHNS and CDR2 SASEGT. This CDR3 is 17 amino acids long.

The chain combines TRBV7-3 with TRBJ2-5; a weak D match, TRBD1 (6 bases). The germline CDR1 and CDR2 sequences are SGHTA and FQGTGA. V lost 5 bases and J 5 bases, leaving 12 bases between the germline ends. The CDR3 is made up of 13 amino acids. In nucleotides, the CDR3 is TGTGCCAGCAGCCTGGGACACGGGGAGACCCAGTACTTC. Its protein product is CASSLGHGETQYF. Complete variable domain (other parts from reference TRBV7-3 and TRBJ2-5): GAGVSQTPSNKVTEKGKYVELRCDPISGHTALYWYRQSLGQGPEFLIYFQGTGAADDSGLPNDRFFAVRPEGSVSTLKIQRTERGDSAVYLCASSLGHGETQYFGPGTRLLVL.

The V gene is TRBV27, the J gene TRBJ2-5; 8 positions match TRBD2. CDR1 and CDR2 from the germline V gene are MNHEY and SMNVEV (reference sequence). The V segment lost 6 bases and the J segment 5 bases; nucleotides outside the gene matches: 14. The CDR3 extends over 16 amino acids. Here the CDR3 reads CASRSLTGGPGETQYF. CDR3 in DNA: TGTGCCAGCAGAAGTCTTACGGGGGGGCCAGGGGAGACCCAGTACTTC.

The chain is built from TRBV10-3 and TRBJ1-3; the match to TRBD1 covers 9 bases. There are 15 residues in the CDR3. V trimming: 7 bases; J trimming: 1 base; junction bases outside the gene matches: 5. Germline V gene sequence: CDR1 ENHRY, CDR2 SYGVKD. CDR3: CAITGTGRSGNTIYF. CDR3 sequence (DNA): TGTGCCATCACCGGGACAGGGAGGTCTGGAAACACCATATATTTT.

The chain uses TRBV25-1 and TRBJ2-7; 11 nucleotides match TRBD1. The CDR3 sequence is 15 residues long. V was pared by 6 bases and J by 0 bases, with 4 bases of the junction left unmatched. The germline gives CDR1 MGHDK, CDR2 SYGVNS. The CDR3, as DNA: TGTGCCAGCAGCCTCGGACAGGGGGCCTCCTACGAGCAGTACTTC. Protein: CASSLGQGASYEQYF.

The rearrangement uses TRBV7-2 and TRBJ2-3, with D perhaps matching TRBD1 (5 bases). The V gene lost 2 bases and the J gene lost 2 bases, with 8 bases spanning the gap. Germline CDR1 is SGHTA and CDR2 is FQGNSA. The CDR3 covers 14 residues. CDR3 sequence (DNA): TGTGCCAGCAGCTTAAGACAGACCACAGATACGCAGTATTTT. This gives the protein CASSLRQTTDTQYF.

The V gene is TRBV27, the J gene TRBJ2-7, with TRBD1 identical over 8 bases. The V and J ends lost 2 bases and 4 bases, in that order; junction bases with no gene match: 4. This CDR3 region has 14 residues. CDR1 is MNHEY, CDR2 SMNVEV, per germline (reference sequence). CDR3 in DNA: TGTGCCAGCAGTTTAGTCAGGGGGCCGTACGAGCAGTACTTC. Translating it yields CASSLVRGPYEQYF.